This TCR beta chain was recovered during a study of vaccination effects on CD4 cells after COVID-19. The overall study: As their vaccination, participants received two doses of either BNT162b2 or mRNA-1273.

Deletions cut 4 bases from V and 5 bases from J, with 13 bases between. CDR3 length: 14 residues. Per the germline V gene, CDR1 is SGHNT and CDR2 is YYREEE (reference sequence). Antigen-specific CD4+ T cells expanded by the ViraFEST assay with viral peptide pools were then sequenced. Culture proceeded for 10 days, and CD4+ T cells were then isolated. This person caught SARS-CoV-2 sometime from March to December 2020, and PCR testing confirmed the infection. This table comes from immunoSEQ multiplex PCR, and its TCRdb copy is limited to in-frame clones, with some not included. The sample contains roughly 45,000 clones, roughly four fifths of which appear only once. Study-wide results and caveats: The study found marked clonal contraction of infection- and vaccine-induced clones late after vaccination.

With regard to this clone: Its antigen is as yet unknown.

The sequencing used CD4+ T cells from PBMCs cultured with a peptide pool, collected before COVID-19 vaccination. The source is a human donor who had a prior SARS-CoV-2 infection. The chain joins TRBV5-4 to TRBJ2-1; the D is unclear. The CDR3 DNA is TGTGCCAGCAGCCCAGATCTAGGCGACAATGAGCAGTTCTTC. Translating it yields CASSPDLGDNEQFF.